The rows below give T cell receptor beta chains drawn from one sample of a study of blood T cells in healthy people across ages. TCRdb passed the 5' RACE reads through MiXCR, listing each CDR3 protein once. This table holds 800,000 to 950,000 distinct CDR3 sequences, 40% to 60% found once. The sequenced sample consisted of blood. These receptors were collected from a man aged 30-40 years in good health. CDR3s include the opening cysteine and the closing phenylalanine or tryptophan. D genes are given only for firm matches. Clone size is given for some rows only: seen once, a few or many times, or a class if the clone is expanded.

d_call	clone_size	v_call	j_call	cdr3_nt	cdr3_aa
.	.	TRBV24-1	TRBJ2-7	TGTGCCACCAGTGATTTTAGGGCCGAGCAGTACTTC	CATSDFRAEQYF
TRBD1	.	TRBV20-1	TRBJ2-7	TGCAGTGCTAGCAATCCCCGGGACAGAAATTACGAGCAGTACTTC	CSASNPRDRNYEQYF
TRBD2	.	TRBV6-1	TRBJ2-1	TGTGCCAGCAGTCGCGGGGGGGCGGCCTACAATGAGCAGTTCTTC	CASSRGGAAYNEQFF
.	.	TRBV5-1	TRBJ2-7	TGCGCCAGCAGCCCGTACACCTCCTACGAGCAGTACTTC	CASSPYTSYEQYF
.	.	TRBV20-1	TRBJ2-3	TGCAGTGCTAGAGGACACACAGATACGCAGTATTTT	CSARGHTDTQYF
.	.	TRBV29-1	TRBJ2-7	TGCAGCGTTGAGAATTCTACCGCGACCTACGAGCAGTACTTC	CSVENSTATYEQYF
.	.	TRBV6-6	TRBJ2-2	TGTGCCAGCCTGCTGAGTCCCGGGGAGCTGTTTTTT	CASLLSPGELFF
.	.	TRBV4-3	TRBJ2-3	TGCGCCAGCAGCCAAGACGGCAAAGTCCACGCAGATACGCAGTATTTT	CASSQDGKVHADTQYF
TRBD2	.	TRBV7-6	TRBJ2-1	TGTGCCAGCAGCTTAGAGACTAGCGGGGGATTCTACAATGAGCAGTTCTTC	CASSLETSGGFYNEQFF
TRBD2	.	TRBV20-1	TRBJ2-1	TGCAGTGCTAGAGATATAAGCGGGGGACCTACGGGACTCTCCTACAATGAGCAGTTCTTC	CSARDISGGPTGLSYNEQFF
TRBD2	few	TRBV4-2	TRBJ2-3	TGTGCCAGCAGCCAAGTTACTAGCGGGGGGGTCACAGATACGCAGTATTTT	CASSQVTSGGVTDTQYF
.	many	TRBV2	TRBJ2-5	TGTGCCAGCAGTGACGGCTTACAAGAGACCCAGTACTTC	CASSDGLQETQYF
TRBD1	.	TRBV20-1	TRBJ2-7	TGCAGTGTCCCAGTTGGGACAGGGGCACGTCCGCAGTACTTC	CSVPVGTGARPQYF
.	once	TRBV5-1	TRBJ2-3	TGCGCCAGCAGCTTGGATGGAGCGCCCCCGGATACGCAGTATTTT	CASSLDGAPPDTQYF
.	.	TRBV24-1	TRBJ2-6	TGTGCCACCAGTGACCAACAGGGAGCTGGGGCCAACGTCCTGACTTTC	CATSDQQGAGANVLTF
TRBD2	.	TRBV9	TRBJ2-1	TGTGCCAGCAGCATTGGACTAGCGGGGGGGGCCTACAATGAGCAGTTCTTC	CASSIGLAGGAYNEQFF
.	.	TRBV29-1	TRBJ2-4	TGCAGCGTTGGATCAGCCCCCGGAAACATTCAGTACTTC	CSVGSAPGNIQYF
.	once	TRBV28	TRBJ2-4	TGTGCCAGCAGTCTTCCCGACAGGACAGACATTCAGTACTTC	CASSLPDRTDIQYF
TRBD1	.	TRBV29-1	TRBJ1-2	TGCAGCGCCGGACAGGGAAGTACCTATGGCTACACCTTC	CSAGQGSTYGYTF
.	many	TRBV29-1	TRBJ2-3	TGCAGCGTTGAATTTTTGGGCGGTCCGGATACGCAGTATTTT	CSVEFLGGPDTQYF
.	.	TRBV4-1	TRBJ2-7	TGCGCCAGCAGCCAAGAACCAGGGCAGGTTCTCACCTACGAGCAGTACTTC	CASSQEPGQVLTYEQYF
.	few	TRBV20-1	TRBJ2-5	TGCAGTGCCCATGTTGTTAGGGTGGAGACCCAGTACTTC	CSAHVVRVETQYF
.	.	TRBV20-1	TRBJ1-5	TGCAGTGCTAGAGCCGCAACGGGCTCCCGCAATCAGCCCCAGCATTTT	CSARAATGSRNQPQHF
.	.	TRBV28	TRBJ1-5	TGTGCCACCCGTGGTGTCGGGGCGGGCAATCAGCCCCAGCATTTT	CATRGVGAGNQPQHF
TRBD2	.	TRBV20-1	TRBJ2-5	TGCAGTGCTAGAAAGCGGGGGGGCGGGGAGACCCAGTACTTC	CSARKRGGGETQYF
TRBD1	.	TRBV9	TRBJ2-1	TGTGCCAGCAGCGAGACAGGGCTTCCCTCCTACAATGAGCAGTTCTTC	CASSETGLPSYNEQFF
.	.	TRBV7-9	TRBJ2-7	TGTGCCAGCAGCTTAAGTTGGCTACCCGCCTACGAGCAGTACTTC	CASSLSWLPAYEQYF